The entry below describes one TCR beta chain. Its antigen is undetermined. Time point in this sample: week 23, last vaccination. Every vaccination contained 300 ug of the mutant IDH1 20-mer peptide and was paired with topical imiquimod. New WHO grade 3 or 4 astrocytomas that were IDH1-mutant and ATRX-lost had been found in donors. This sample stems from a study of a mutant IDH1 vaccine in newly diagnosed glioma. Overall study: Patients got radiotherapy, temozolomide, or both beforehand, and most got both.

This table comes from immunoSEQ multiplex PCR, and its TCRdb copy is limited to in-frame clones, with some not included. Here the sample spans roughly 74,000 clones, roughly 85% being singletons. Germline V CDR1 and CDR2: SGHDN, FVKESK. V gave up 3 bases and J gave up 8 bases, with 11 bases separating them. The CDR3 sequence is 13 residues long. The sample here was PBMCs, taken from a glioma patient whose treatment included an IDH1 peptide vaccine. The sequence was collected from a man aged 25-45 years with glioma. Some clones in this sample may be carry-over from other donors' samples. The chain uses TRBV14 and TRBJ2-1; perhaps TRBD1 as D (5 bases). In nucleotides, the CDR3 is TGTGCCAGCAGCCAGGACACCCTGGATGAGCAGTTCTTC. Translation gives CASSQDTLDEQFF.